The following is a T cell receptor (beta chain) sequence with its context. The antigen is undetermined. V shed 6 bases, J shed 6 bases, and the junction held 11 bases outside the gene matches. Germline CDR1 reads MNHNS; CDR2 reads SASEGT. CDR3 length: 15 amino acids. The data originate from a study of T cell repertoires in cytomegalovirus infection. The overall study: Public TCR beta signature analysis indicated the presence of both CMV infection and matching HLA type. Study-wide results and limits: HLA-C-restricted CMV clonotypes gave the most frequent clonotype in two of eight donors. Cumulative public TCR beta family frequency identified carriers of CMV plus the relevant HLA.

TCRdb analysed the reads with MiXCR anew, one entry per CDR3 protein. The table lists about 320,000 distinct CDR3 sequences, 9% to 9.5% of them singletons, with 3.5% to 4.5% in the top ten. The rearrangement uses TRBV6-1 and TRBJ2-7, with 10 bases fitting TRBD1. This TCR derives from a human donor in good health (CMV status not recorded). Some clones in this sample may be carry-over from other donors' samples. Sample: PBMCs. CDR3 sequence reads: CASSYLGQGLSEQYF. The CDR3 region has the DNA TGTGCCAGCAGCTACTTGGGACAGGGGTTGAGCGAGCAGTACTTC.